This T cell receptor beta chain emerged from a study of tumor and adjacent non-tumor tissue in lung cancer. V was clipped by 3 bases and J by 4 bases, with 22 bases between them. In germline, CDR1 is SGDLS, CDR2 YYNGEE. The CDR3 contains 17 residues. A modified ARM-PCR protocol with three rounds of nested PCR amplified TCRbeta. MiXCR, run by TCRdb on the multiplex PCR reads, gives a single entry per CDR3 protein. The sample has more than 85,000 distinct CDR3 sequences, 50% to 70% seen once. The template was RNA from unsorted bulk tissue. Distant lung tissue was collected more than 3 cm away from the tumor edge.

The chain employs TRBV9 and TRBJ1-2; maybe TRBD1 (5 bases). The specimen sequenced was distant non-tumor lung tissue. The sequence was obtained from a man aged 30 to 39 with non-small cell lung cancer. The CDR3 here is CASSAMRGEFSTYGYTF. For the CDR3, the DNA is TGTGCCAGCAGCGCTATGAGAGGGGAATTCTCTACCTATGGCTACACCTTC.